This T cell receptor (beta chain) is drawn from a study of blood T cell repertoires in COVID-19. Per the original data handling: Amplification of reference gene primers provided the estimated nucleated cell counts. Clones were sequenced by immunoSEQ multiplex PCR, and TCRdb holds only the in-frame ones, with some missing. That table supplies the V and J calls and clone size; D and trimming were determined from the DNA. The sample carries about 19,000 clones, roughly 90% recorded once. J was trimmed by 0 bases and V by 4 bases; bases with no gene match: 8. The CDR3 extends over 16 amino acids. Germline CDR1 reads SGHNT; CDR2 reads YYREEE (reference sequence).

The rearrangement uses TRBV5-4 and TRBJ1-1; 8 nucleotides agree with TRBD1. Sequences were obtained from peripheral blood. This receptor was obtained from a human donor in a cohort sampled during active COVID-19. CDR3 in amino acids: CASSPRTGSMNTEAFF. CDR3 DNA: TGTGCCAGCAGCCCCCGGACAGGGTCCATGAACACTGAAGCTTTCTTT.